The 2 T cell receptor beta chains below come from one sample, sequenced in a study of cytomegalovirus exposure and HLA in healthy donors. The PCR had 60 Vbeta and 13 Jbeta primers. Here immunoSEQ multiplex PCR was the method, and the copy in TCRdb shows in-frame clones only, minus some. The sample holds about 270,000 clones, just over 70% seen once. The sequenced sample consisted of PBMCs. These TCRs come from a female donor in good health and CMV-seronegative.

The chain links TRBV27 to TRBJ2-1; D uncertain. The germline gives CDR1 MNHEY, CDR2 SMNVEV (reference sequence). V was clipped by 3 bases and J by 0 bases, with 9 bases between them. CDR3 length: 15 residues. The CDR3 sequence: CASSFFVSSYNEQFF. CDR3 nucleotide sequence: TGTGCCAGCAGTTTTTTCGTTAGCTCCTACAATGAGCAGTTCTTC.

V gene TRBV14 combines with J gene TRBJ2-7; D call uncertain. V dropped 0 bases and J dropped 1 base, with 7 bases sitting between them. The CDR3 runs to 14 residues. Germline V gives CDR1 SGHDN, CDR2 FVKESK. The CDR3 spells CASSQEFVSYEQYF. In DNA form, the CDR3 reads TGTGCCAGCAGCCAAGAGTTCGTTTCCTACGAGCAGTACTTC.